The T cell receptor beta chain under discussion was sequenced for a study of cytomegalovirus exposure and HLA in healthy donors. General observations from the study: Analyzed later, association rates of TCRs varied across HLA loci, with DRB1 most and HLA-C fewest. An analysis was carried out later, and it reportedly showed fewer N-insertions in an Asian-associated ancestry cluster than the approximately 670-donor mean. TCR beta sequences reportedly predicted most subjects' HLA-A and HLA-B alleles accurately. A later analysis linked a missense variant in DCLRE1C to the trimming of TCR beta V and J genes.

V was pared by 4 bases and J by 1 base, with 8 bases of the junction left unmatched. From germline, CDR1 is SGHRS and CDR2 YFSETQ. There are 16 residues in the CDR3. Primers: 60 Vbeta forward and 13 Jbeta reverse. Here immunoSEQ multiplex PCR was the method, and the copy in TCRdb shows in-frame clones only, minus some. The sample holds fewer than 200,000 clones, more than 65% seen once. Note on this clone: Its antigen is as yet unknown.

The source of this sequence is a male donor in good health and CMV-seronegative. The sequenced sample consisted of PBMCs. The V and J genes are TRBV5-1 and TRBJ2-3; 8 bases are shared with TRBD2. The CDR3 DNA sequence: TGCGCCAGCAGCGCGGGGGGCTCTCCGGGCACAGATACGCAGTATTTT. The encoded protein is CASSAGGSPGTDTQYF.